The T cell receptor (beta chain) described here comes from a study of T cell responses to AZD1222 COVID-19 vaccine. Points from the study as a whole: Spike-specific TCRs gained breadth and depth after people received two AZD1222 doses. Donors skewed white British and female; clonal diversity was possibly underestimated. Among vaccine-associated CD4 TCRs, coverage spanned spike, with dominance at 160-218 and 743-854.

This clone was observed a handful of times. Its specificity is not known. Germline CDR1 and CDR2: DFQATT and SNEGSKA (reference sequence). This CDR3 spans 15 amino acids. The V end lost 3 bases, the J end lost 1 base, and 13 bases lay between the germline ends. Produced via immunoSEQ multiplex PCR; TCRdb's table is partial and in-frame only. The table shows some 97,000 clones, with just under 90% occurring only once. The source was peripheral blood, collected on day 0 of AZD1222 vaccination. This chain links TRBV20-1 with TRBJ1-5; D uncertain. The receptor was derived from an adult in good health. CDR3 DNA: TGCAGTGCTAGTGGTTTCTGGTCGAGCAATCAGCCCCAGCATTTT. Translated: CSASGFWSSNQPQHF.